This T cell receptor (beta chain) was identified during a study of blood T cell repertoires in COVID-19. Repertoires were generated with immunoSEQ multiplex PCR, while TCRdb's copy carries only in-frame clones and drops some. This table has some 150,000 clones, around 83% appearing once. The CDR3 contains 13 residues. Trimming took off 4 bases at V and 7 bases at J, with 8 bases between the two ends. CDR1 is MRHNA and CDR2 is SNTAGT in the germline V gene. Grouping used clinical history reported by participants in a survey and questionnaire. The chain employs TRBV6-4 and TRBJ1-6; the D is unclear. Input material: PBMCs or T cells enriched from blood (not recorded which). This receptor was taken from a woman aged 45-60 years in a cohort exposed to, infected with or recovered from COVID-19 (not recorded which). This CDR3 is CASSVGTNSPLHF. DNA of the CDR3: TGTGCCAGCAGTGTTGGCACCAATTCACCCCTCCACTTT.